What follows is one T cell receptor beta chain and its context. Assay: immunoSEQ multiplex PCR; the TCRdb copy retains only in-frame clones and omits some. This table has about 56,000 clones, 89% appearing once. The data originate from a study of blood T cell repertoires in COVID-19. Study context: Samples of COVID-19 (acute and convalescent) were obtained from the United States, Italy and Spain. Nucleic acid was either cDNA or gDNA, and it came from T cells, B-cell-depleted T cells, or PBMCs.

Recruited during active infection, patients (from Seattle) were subsequently followed longitudinally. The length of the CDR3 is 15 residues. Germline assignment: CDR1 SGDLS and CDR2 YYNGEE. Germline trimming cut 4 bases from V and 1 base from J; bases unmatched to any gene: 4. Sequencing was carried out using peripheral blood. This clonotype was obtained from a woman aged 60-75 years with COVID-19, enrolled during active disease. The chain recombines TRBV9 with TRBJ2-2; 7 bases agree with TRBD2. The CDR3 reads CASSPTGGNTGELFF. The CDR3 DNA follows: TGTGCCAGCAGCCCCACGGGAGGGAACACCGGGGAGCTGTTTTTT.